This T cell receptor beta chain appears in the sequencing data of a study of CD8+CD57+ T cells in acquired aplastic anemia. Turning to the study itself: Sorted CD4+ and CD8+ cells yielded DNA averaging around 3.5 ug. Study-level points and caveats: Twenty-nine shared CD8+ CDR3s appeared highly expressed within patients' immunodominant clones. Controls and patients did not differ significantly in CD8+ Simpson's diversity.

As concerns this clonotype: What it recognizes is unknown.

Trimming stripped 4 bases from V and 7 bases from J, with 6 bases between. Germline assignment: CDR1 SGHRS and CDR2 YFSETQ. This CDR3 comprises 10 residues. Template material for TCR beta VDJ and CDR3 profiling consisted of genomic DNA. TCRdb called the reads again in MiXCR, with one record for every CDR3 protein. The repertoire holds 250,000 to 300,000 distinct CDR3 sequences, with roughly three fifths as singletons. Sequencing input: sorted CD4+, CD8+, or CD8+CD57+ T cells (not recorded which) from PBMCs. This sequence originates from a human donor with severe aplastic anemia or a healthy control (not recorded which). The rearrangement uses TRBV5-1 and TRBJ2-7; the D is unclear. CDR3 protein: CASSTREQYF. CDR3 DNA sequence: TGCGCCAGCAGCACCCGGGAGCAGTACTTC.